The source of this T cell receptor (beta chain) is a study of regulatory T cells. The PCR used 52 TRBV and 13 TRBJ primers. The method was immunoSEQ multiplex PCR; TCRdb's version includes in-frame clones alone and lacks a portion of them. This table has under 30,000 clones, more than 70% appearing once. All CD3G-deficient patients showed autoimmunity, more severe in two. Patients, 2 to 39 years old, had expanded memory T-cell proportions. CD4+ cells were sorted into CD25-high CD127-low regulatory cells and CD25-low CD127-high conventional cells. The sample holds one count of this clone. The antigen is unknown. The CDR3 loop spans 14 amino acids. With 5 bases removed from V and 6 bases from J, the gap between germline ends came to 16 bases. Per the germline V gene, CDR1 is LNHDA and CDR2 is SQIVND (reference sequence). Overall study findings and caveats: In CD3G-deficient patients, conventional CD4+ T cells were enriched for hydrophobic CDR3 residues at positions 6 and 7. Skewed V and J usage and few unique V-J pairs marked patient repertoires, most in Tregs.

This clonotype was sampled from a child aged 5 to 17 with CD3G deficiency. Sequenced sample: conventional CD4+ T cells sorted from blood. The rearrangement uses TRBV19 and TRBJ1-2, with no clear D. The DNA for the CDR3 is TGTGCCAGTAGTGAAACGAACCTTCGGAATGGCTACACCTTC. This encodes CASSETNLRNGYTF.